The entry that follows covers one TCR beta chain sequence. This specimen belongs to a study of blood T cell repertoires in COVID-19. Study overall: T cells, B-cell-depleted T cells, or PBMCs supplied cDNA or gDNA.

The assay was immunoSEQ multiplex PCR, and TCRdb's table has in-frame clones only and misses some. Here the sample spans hundreds of thousands of clones, over 80% being singletons. This CDR3 is built from 17 residues. After removal of 6 bases from V and 0 bases from J, the junction contained 6 bases not matched to a gene. Germline-derived CDR1 and CDR2 are WSHSY and SAAADI. The V gene is TRBV10-2, the J gene TRBJ1-5, with 12 bases aligning to TRBD1. Material for sequencing was peripheral blood. The source of this sequence is a woman between 50 and 59 years old with active or convalescent COVID-19. CDR3 amino acids: CASRGTGGAGSNQPQHF. For the CDR3, the DNA is TGCGCCAGCAGAGGGACAGGGGGCGCGGGTAGCAATCAGCCCCAGCATTTT.